This entry lists 21 T cell receptor beta chains sequenced from one sample in a study of blood T cell repertoires in COVID-19. Clones were read by immunoSEQ multiplex PCR, and TCRdb kept only the in-frame ones, dropping some. The table records about 330,000 clones, over 80% of them present only once. The sequenced material came from PBMCs or T cells enriched from blood (not recorded which). These receptors came from a man younger than 40 who had recovered from COVID-19.

The V gene is TRBV5-1, the J gene TRBJ2-7; TRBD1 matches 8 bases. V shed 5 bases and J 3 bases; nucleotides not matched to a gene: 4. The CDR3 contains 13 residues. CDR1 and CDR2 from the germline V gene are SGHRS and YFSETQ. In DNA form, the CDR3 reads TGCGCCAGCAGGCCGGGACAGGACTACGAGCAGTACTTC. This codes for CASRPGQDYEQYF. Together with reference TRBV5-1 and TRBJ2-7, the CDR3 gives the full variable domain: KAGVTQTPRYLIKTRGQQVTLSCSPISGHRSVSWYQQTPGQGLQFLFEYFSETQRNKGNFPGRFSGRQFSNSRSEMNVSTLELGDSALYLCASRPGQDYEQYFGPGTRLTVT.

In DNA form, the CDR3 reads TGTGCCAGCAGCTTAGTAACAGGGGGCGGCAATGAGCAGTTCTTC. This codes for CASSLVTGGGNEQFF. The chain combines TRBV7-9 with TRBJ2-1; TRBD1 matches at 9 bases. V lost 1 base and J lost 6; bases outside the gene matches: 4. This CDR3 is built from 15 residues. Germline loops: CDR1 SEHNR, CDR2 FQNEAQ (reference sequence).

The rearrangement uses TRBV2 and TRBJ1-6; possibly TRBD1 for D (6 bases). In germline, CDR1 is SNHLY, CDR2 FYNNEI. The CDR3 runs 15 residues. The V gene lost 8 bases and the J gene lost 3 bases, with 14 bases spanning the gap. This CDR3 reads CASRGQDSYNSPLHF. The CDR3 nucleotides are TGTGCCAGCCGAGGTCAGGACAGCTATAATTCACCCCTCCACTTT. Combining the CDR3 with reference TRBV2 and TRBJ1-6 gives the whole variable domain EPEVTQTPSHQVTQMGQEVILRCVPISNHLYFYWYRQILGQKVEFLVSFYNNEISEKSEIFDDQFSVERPDGSNFTLKIRSTKLEDSAMYFCASRGQDSYNSPLHFGNGTRLTVT.

The chain has TRBV19 and TRBJ2-5; 9 bases agree with TRBD2. CDR1 and CDR2 from the germline V gene are LNHDA and SQIVND (reference sequence). V trimming: 9 bases; J trimming: 4 bases; junction bases outside the gene matches: 9. The CDR3 covers 14 residues. In nucleotides, the CDR3 is TGTGCCAGCAAGCGTAGCGGGGGTGCAGAGACCCAGTACTTC. It is translated as CASKRSGGAETQYF.

The chain is built from TRBV15 and TRBJ1-5; tentatively, D is TRBD1 (6 bases). The CDR3 length is 15 residues. Trimming pared 0 bases from V and 5 bases from J, leaving 11 bases between. Per germline, CDR1 LNHNV and CDR2 YYDKDF (reference sequence). The CDR3 nucleotides read TGTGCCACCAGCAGAGATTTCAGGGGCGATCAGCCCCAGCATTTT. Amino acids: CATSRDFRGDQPQHF.

The chain has TRBV18 and TRBJ1-2; possible D gene TRBD1, 6 bases. The germline V and J ends were trimmed by 2 bases and 2 bases, with 18 bases remaining between them. This CDR3 has 17 residues. Germline lookup yields CDR1 KGHSH and CDR2 LQKENI. The CDR3 DNA is TGTGCCAGCTCACCAATCAGACAGGCCGACTTAAACTATGGCTACACCTTC. Its protein product is CASSPIRQADLNYGYTF.

The chain has TRBV27 and TRBJ1-2; the match to TRBD1 covers 8 bases. Germline V gene sequence: CDR1 MNHEY, CDR2 SMNVEV (reference sequence). J was trimmed by 4 bases and V by 5 bases; bases with no gene match: 9. This CDR3 region has 15 residues. The CDR3 DNA reads as TGTGCCAGCAGTCCCCAAGACAGGGGTGCCTATGGCTACACCTTC. It yields the protein CASSPQDRGAYGYTF.

The chain has TRBV28 and TRBJ1-1; TRBD1 agrees at 10 bases. The V and J ends lost 1 base and 3 bases, in that order; junction bases with no gene match: 2. Germline CDR1 reads MDHEN; CDR2 reads SYDVKM. The CDR3 has 15 amino acids. The DNA for the CDR3 is TGTGCCAGCAGTTTATACGGGACAGGGGACACTGAAGCTTTCTTT. It is translated as CASSLYGTGDTEAFF.

The CDR3 DNA reads TGTGCCAGCAGTTTGACTAGCGGGGCGCGCACAGATACGCAGTATTTT. This sequence encodes CASSLTSGARTDTQYF. The rearrangement uses TRBV27 and TRBJ2-3, with TRBD2 matching 11 bases. CDR1 and CDR2 from the germline V gene are MNHEY and SMNVEV (reference sequence). After removal of 3 bases from V and 1 base from J, the junction contained 3 bases not matched to a gene. CDR3 length equals 16 residues.

J is TRBJ1-1 and V is TRBV7-9; 8 bases line up with TRBD1. Looked up from germline, CDR1 is SEHNR and CDR2 is FQNEAQ (reference sequence). V was clipped by 5 bases and J by 0 bases; unmatched bases: 5. CDR3 size: 15 residues. CDR3 DNA: TGTGCCAGCAGCCCCTGGGACAGGATGAACACTGAAGCTTTCTTT. Encoded protein: CASSPWDRMNTEAFF. Filled out from reference TRBV7-9 and TRBJ1-1, the complete variable domain reads DTGVSQNPRHKITKRGQNVTFRCDPISEHNRLYWYRQTLGQGPEFLTYFQNEAQLEKSRLLSDRFSAERPKGSFSTLEIQRTEQGDSAMYLCASSPWDRMNTEAFFGQGTRLTVV.

The CDR3 reads CASSPRDSLYNEQFF. As DNA, the CDR3 is TGCGCCAGCAGCCCCCGGGACAGCCTTTACAATGAGCAGTTCTTC. This chain uses TRBV5-1 with TRBJ2-1, with 7 bases identical to TRBD1. V gave up 4 bases and J gave up 4 bases; unmatched junction bases: 8. Germline lookup yields CDR1 SGHRS and CDR2 YFSETQ. The CDR3 covers 15 residues.

The V gene is TRBV5-1, the J gene TRBJ1-4; 10 bases map to TRBD1. With 3 bases clipped from V and 6 bases from J, the junction kept 2 bases outside the gene matches. The germline V gene has CDR1 SGHRS and CDR2 YFSETQ. The CDR3 has 14 amino acids. Here the CDR3 reads CASSSTGGDEKLFF. The CDR3 region has the DNA TGCGCCAGCAGCTCGACAGGGGGCGATGAAAAACTGTTTTTT.

The V and J genes are TRBV6-5 and TRBJ2-7; 8 bases fit TRBD1. This CDR3 contains 14 residues. J lost 3 bases, V lost 6 bases, and 7 bases had no gene match. Germline loops: CDR1 MNHEY, CDR2 SVGAGI. The CDR3: CASRDVTGDYEQYF. In nucleotides, the CDR3 is TGTGCCAGCAGAGATGTGACAGGGGACTACGAGCAGTACTTC.

The table lists this clone with a count of one. The chain is built from TRBV27 and TRBJ1-4; tentative D call: TRBD1 (6 bases). Germline V gene lookup returns CDR1 MNHEY and CDR2 SMNVEV (reference sequence). This CDR3 is 16 amino acids long. V was shortened by 6 bases and J by 3 bases, with 17 bases between the two germline ends. DNA for the CDR3: TGTGCCAGCAGCCTACTGGGTGGGGGCCCTAATGAAAAACTGTTTTTT. Amino acid sequence: CASSLLGGGPNEKLFF.

The rearrangement uses TRBV5-5 and TRBJ1-3; D is unresolved. Germline CDR1 is SGHKS and CDR2 is YYEKEE (reference sequence). Trimming left V 3 bases short and J 0 bases short, with 10 bases between. The CDR3 covers 15 residues. The DNA of the CDR3 is TGTGCCAGCAGCTCGAGGGTCCACTCTGGAAACACCATATATTTT. It encodes CASSSRVHSGNTIYF.

In this sample, this clone turned up once. The J gene is TRBJ1-1, the V gene TRBV28, with 10 bases fitting TRBD1. The CDR3 sequence is 14 residues long. Germline V gives CDR1 MDHEN, CDR2 SYDVKM. V was pared by 3 bases and J by 7 bases, with 5 bases of the junction left unmatched. The CDR3 loop is CASSFSGTGDEAFF. CDR3 coding DNA: TGTGCCAGCAGTTTCAGCGGGACAGGGGATGAAGCTTTCTTT.

The rearrangement uses TRBV7-9 and TRBJ2-1; weak D call: TRBD1 (6 bases). Per germline, CDR1 SEHNR and CDR2 FQNEAQ (reference sequence). V lost 5 bases and J lost 6, with 17 bases in between. The CDR3 sequence is 15 residues long. CDR3 sequence: CASSPQGYQGNEQFF. The CDR3 coding sequence is TGTGCCAGCAGCCCACAGGGATATCAAGGCAATGAGCAGTTCTTC. Full variable domain (remainder filled in from reference TRBV7-9 and TRBJ2-1): DTGVSQNPRHKITKRGQNVTFRCDPISEHNRLYWYRQTLGQGPEFLTYFQNEAQLEKSRLLSDRFSAERPKGSFSTLEIQRTEQGDSAMYLCASSPQGYQGNEQFFGPGTRLTVL.

In regard to this clone: The sample has other DNA sequences that encode this CDR3 too. Here the CDR3 DNA reads TGTGCCAGCTCCCCCGGGACTGAGAACACTGAAGCTTTCTTT. The encoded protein is CASSPGTENTEAFF. This chain links TRBV18 with TRBJ1-1; tentatively, D is TRBD1 (5 bases). The V gene's germline CDR1 is KGHSH and CDR2 LQKENI. The CDR3 consists of 14 residues. V lost 6 bases, J lost 1 base, and 12 bases lay in between. Using reference TRBV18 and TRBJ1-1 for the parts outside the CDR3, the full variable domain is NAGVMQNPRHLVRRRGQEARLRCSPMKGHSHVYWYRQLPEEGLKFMVYLQKENIIDESGMPKERFSAEFPKEGPSILRIQQVVRGDSAAYFCASSPGTENTEAFFGQGTRLTVV.

The chain links TRBV5-4 to TRBJ1-1; D gene unclear. CDR1 is SGHNT and CDR2 is YYREEE in the germline V gene (reference sequence). This CDR3 is 14 amino acids long. With 4 bases removed from V and 1 base from J, the gap between germline ends came to 11 bases. Here the CDR3 DNA reads TGTGCCAGCAGCGAGCAGGAAGAGAACACTGAAGCTTTCTTT. It translates to CASSEQEENTEAFF.

In its sample, this clone was seen once. This sequence joins TRBV6-5 and TRBJ1-6; D not certain. The CDR3 is 12 amino acids. Germline V gene data show CDR1 as MNHEY and CDR2 as SVGAGI. The V and J ends lost 8 bases and 6 bases respectively, with 8 bases between them. CDR3 coding DNA: TGTGCCAGCGGACTTCCTAATTCACCCCTCCACTTT. Encoded protein: CASGLPNSPLHF.

This clone appeared a single time. The J gene is TRBJ1-5, the V gene TRBV2, with a possible D match to TRBD1 (5 bases). V was cut by 5 bases and J by 0 bases, with 8 bases left in between. There are 14 residues in the CDR3. The germline V gene encodes CDR1 SNHLY and CDR2 FYNNEI. The CDR3, as DNA: TGTGCCAGCAGTAGACAGTCTAGCAATCAGCCCCAGCATTTT. This gives the protein CASSRQSSNQPQHF.